The clone carrying this T cell receptor beta chain came up a few times. TCRdb called the RT-PCR reads again in MiXCR, with one record for every CDR3 protein. The table shows about 680,000 distinct CDR3 sequences, with 13% to 15% occurring only once. The CDR3 length is 13 residues. With 5 bases removed from V and 10 bases from J, the gap between germline ends came to 17 bases. Germline CDR1 reads MNHEY; CDR2 reads SVGAGI. This TCR came from a female donor in good health, serving as a healthy control. The specimen sequenced was memory CD4+ T cells from blood. V and J are TRBV6-5 and TRBJ1-1, with a weak D call TRBD1 (5 bases). CDR3 DNA: TGTGCCAGCAGTCCCCCGGGGGGTTCAGGAGCTTTCTTT. As protein: CASSPPGGSGAFF.